The sequence of this T cell receptor (beta chain) was determined in a study of cytomegalovirus exposure and HLA in healthy donors. Study details: Across a few hundred genotyped donors, approximately 80% landed in the Caucasian-associated ancestry cluster. The study's findings and limits: Later on, analysis showed that most CMV-associated TCR beta chains appeared to be HLA-restricted.

Notes on this clone: Its specificity is not known.

There are 14 residues in the CDR3. The germline V gene encodes CDR1 MNHNY and CDR2 SVGAGI (reference sequence). V shed 6 bases and J 11 bases; nucleotides not matched to a gene: 5. PCR was performed using 60 Vbeta and 13 Jbeta primers. In the authors' methods: Later, an analysis found around 80 million unique TCR beta chains, and some 10 million of these were shared. Only in-frame clones appear in the TCRdb table, and some are missing; sequencing was by immunoSEQ multiplex PCR. V and J calls and clone size are given by that table; D and trimming were obtained from the DNA. The sample carries about 150,000 clones, approximately 85% recorded once. It was healthy bone marrow donors who served as donors.

Sequences were obtained from PBMCs. This receptor was obtained from a young woman in good health and CMV-seronegative. The rearrangement uses TRBV6-6 and TRBJ2-1, with 15 bases lining up with TRBD2. The DNA of the CDR3 is TGTGCCAGCAGAACGGGACTAGCGGGAGGTAAGCAGTTCTTC. It yields the protein CASRTGLAGGKQFF.